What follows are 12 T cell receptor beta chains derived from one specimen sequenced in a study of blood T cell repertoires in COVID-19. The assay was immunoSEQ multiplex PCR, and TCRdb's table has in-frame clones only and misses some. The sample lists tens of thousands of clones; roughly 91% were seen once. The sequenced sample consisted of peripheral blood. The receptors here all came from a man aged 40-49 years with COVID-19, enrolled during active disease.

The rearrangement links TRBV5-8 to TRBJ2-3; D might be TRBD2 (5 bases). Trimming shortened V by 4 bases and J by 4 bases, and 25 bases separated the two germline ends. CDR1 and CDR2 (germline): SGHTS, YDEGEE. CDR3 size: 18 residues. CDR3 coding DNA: TGTGCCAGCAGCCTCGGTCAGCGAGGCGGGTCATTTGCAGATACGCAGTATTTT. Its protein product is CASSLGQRGGSFADTQYF.

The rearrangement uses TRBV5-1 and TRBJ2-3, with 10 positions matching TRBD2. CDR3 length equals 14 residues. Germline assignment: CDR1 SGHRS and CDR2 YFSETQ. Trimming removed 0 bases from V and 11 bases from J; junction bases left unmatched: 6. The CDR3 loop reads CASSLVLAGVGQYF. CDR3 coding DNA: TGCGCCAGCAGCTTGGTTCTAGCGGGGGTAGGGCAGTATTTT.

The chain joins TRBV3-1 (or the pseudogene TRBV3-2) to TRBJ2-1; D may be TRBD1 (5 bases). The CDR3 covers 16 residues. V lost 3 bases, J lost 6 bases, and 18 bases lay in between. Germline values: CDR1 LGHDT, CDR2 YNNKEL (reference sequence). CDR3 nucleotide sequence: TGTGCCAGCAGCCAGATTTCGAAGGGGCTGGTCAATGAGCAGTTCTTC. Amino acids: CASSQISKGLVNEQFF.

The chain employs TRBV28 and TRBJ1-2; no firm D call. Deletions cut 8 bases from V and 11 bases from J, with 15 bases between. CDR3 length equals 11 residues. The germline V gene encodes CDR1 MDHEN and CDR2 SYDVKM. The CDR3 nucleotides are TGTGCCAGCTCAAGTACTAGGGTATACACCTTC. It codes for CASSSTRVYTF.

The CDR3 nucleotides are TGTGCCAGCATCCCGGTGCGGGGGGCTGAAGCTTTCTTT. Amino acid sequence: CASIPVRGAEAFF. The chain has TRBV6-5 and TRBJ1-1; possibly TRBD1 for D (5 bases). Germline-derived CDR1 and CDR2 are MNHEY and SVGAGI. Trimming cost V 7 bases and J 6 bases, with 15 bases left between them. The CDR3 consists of 13 residues.

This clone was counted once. CDR3 loop: CASSGGRQGMNTEAFF. The CDR3 DNA reads TGTGCCAGCAGTGGCGGTCGGCAGGGCATGAACACTGAAGCTTTCTTT. J is TRBJ1-1 and V is TRBV2; TRBD1 might be the D (5 bases). This CDR3 comprises 16 residues. V was shortened by 4 bases and J by 0 bases, with 15 bases between the two germline ends. Germline CDR1 SNHLY, CDR2 FYNNEI.

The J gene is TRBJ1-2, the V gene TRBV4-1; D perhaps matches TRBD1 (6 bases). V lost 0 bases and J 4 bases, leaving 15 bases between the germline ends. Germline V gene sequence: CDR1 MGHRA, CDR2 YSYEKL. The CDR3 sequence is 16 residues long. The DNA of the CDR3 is TGCGCCAGCAGCCAAGATCACGAGACAGGTAGCTATGGCTACACCTTC. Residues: CASSQDHETGSYGYTF.

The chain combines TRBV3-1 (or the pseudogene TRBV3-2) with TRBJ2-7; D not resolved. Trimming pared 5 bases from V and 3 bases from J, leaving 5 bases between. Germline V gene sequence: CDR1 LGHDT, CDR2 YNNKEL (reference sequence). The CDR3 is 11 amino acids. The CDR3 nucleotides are TGTGCCAGCAGCTCCTTCTACGAGCAGTACTTC. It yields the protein CASSSFYEQYF.

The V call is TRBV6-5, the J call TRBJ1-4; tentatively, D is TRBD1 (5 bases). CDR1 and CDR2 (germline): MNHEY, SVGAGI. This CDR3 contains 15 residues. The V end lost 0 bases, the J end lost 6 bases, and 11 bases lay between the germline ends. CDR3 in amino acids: CASSYSGEEDEKLFF. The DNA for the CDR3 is TGTGCCAGCAGTTACTCGGGGGAGGAGGATGAAAAACTGTTTTTT.

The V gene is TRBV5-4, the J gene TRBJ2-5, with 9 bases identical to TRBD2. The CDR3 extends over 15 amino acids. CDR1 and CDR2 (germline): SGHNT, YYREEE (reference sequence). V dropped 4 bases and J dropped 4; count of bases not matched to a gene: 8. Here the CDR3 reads CASSRGGGAAETQYF. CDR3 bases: TGTGCCAGCAGCAGGGGCGGGGGGGCCGCAGAGACCCAGTACTTC.

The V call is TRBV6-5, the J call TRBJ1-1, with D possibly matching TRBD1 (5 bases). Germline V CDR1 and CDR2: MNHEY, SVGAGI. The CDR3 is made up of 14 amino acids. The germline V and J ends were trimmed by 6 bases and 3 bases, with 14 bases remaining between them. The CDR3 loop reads CASRGALRDTEAFF. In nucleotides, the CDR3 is TGTGCCAGCAGAGGGGCCCTGCGCGACACTGAAGCTTTCTTT.

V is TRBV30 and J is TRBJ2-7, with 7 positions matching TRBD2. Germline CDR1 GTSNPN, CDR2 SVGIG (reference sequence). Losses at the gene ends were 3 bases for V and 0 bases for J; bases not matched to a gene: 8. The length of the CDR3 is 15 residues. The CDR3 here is CAWSEGGGRSYEQYF. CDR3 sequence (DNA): TGTGCCTGGAGCGAGGGCGGGGGTCGCTCCTACGAGCAGTACTTC.